This TCR beta chain appears in the sequencing data of a study of OX40 agonist ivuxolimab in advanced cancers. Study details: Patients received ivuxolimab, an agonistic anti-OX40 (CD134) antibody.

Assay: immunoSEQ multiplex PCR; the TCRdb copy retains only in-frame clones and omits some. The repertoire holds about 45,000 clones, with 82% as singletons. The CDR3 length is 14 residues. V lost 2 bases to trimming and J lost 5 bases, with 13 bases between them. CDR1 and CDR2 (germline): WSHSY, SAAADI. This receptor was identified in an adult with an advanced solid tumor such as melanoma, head and neck, liver or kidney cancer. This sequence joins TRBV10-2 and TRBJ2-7, with D unresolved. This sample comprised CD4+ or CD8+ T cells sorted from blood, obtained in a trial of the OX40 agonist ivuxolimab. CDR3 sequence reads: CASSEVGIIDEQYF. The CDR3 bases are TGCGCCAGCAGTGAGGTAGGGATAATCGACGAGCAGTACTTC.